The TCR beta chain described here comes from a study of OX40 agonist ivuxolimab in advanced cancers. Background on the study: Partial responses were observed in three patients, of whom one had hepatocellular carcinoma and two had cutaneous melanoma. Study-level results: Expanded clones were, on average, more numerous among CD8+ T cells than CD4+. Dose levels from 0.1 to 3.0 mg/kg saw CD4+ and CD8+ blood T cells expand clonally by week 6.

This CDR3 contains 17 residues. Concerning this clone itself: What it binds is not known.

Profiling relied on immunoSEQ multiplex PCR, and the TCRdb table lists in-frame clones only, not all of them. This table holds about 50,000 clones, approximately 80% found once. This sample comprised CD4+ or CD8+ T cells sorted from blood, obtained in a trial of the OX40 agonist ivuxolimab. The V call is TRBV1, the J call TRBJ2-7; the table's TRBD2 call for D was not verified on the DNA. TRBV1 constitutes a pseudogene. This sequence was found in an adult with an advanced solid tumor such as melanoma, head and neck, liver or kidney cancer. The CDR3 DNA reads as TGCACCAGCAGCCAAGAGGGCGGCGGGGGGGCCTCCTACGAGCAGTACTTC. This sequence encodes CTSSQEGGGGASYEQYF.